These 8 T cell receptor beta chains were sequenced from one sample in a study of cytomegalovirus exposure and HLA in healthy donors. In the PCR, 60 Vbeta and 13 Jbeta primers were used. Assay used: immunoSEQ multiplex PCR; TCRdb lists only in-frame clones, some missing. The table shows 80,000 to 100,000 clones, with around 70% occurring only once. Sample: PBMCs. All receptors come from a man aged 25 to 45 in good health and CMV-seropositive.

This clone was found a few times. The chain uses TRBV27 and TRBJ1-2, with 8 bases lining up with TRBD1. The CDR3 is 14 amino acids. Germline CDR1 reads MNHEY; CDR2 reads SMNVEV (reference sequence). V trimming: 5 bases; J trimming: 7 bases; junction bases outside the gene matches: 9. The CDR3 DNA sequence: TGTGCCAGCAGTCCGAGACAGGGGATGTTTGGCTACACCTTC. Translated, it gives CASSPRQGMFGYTF.

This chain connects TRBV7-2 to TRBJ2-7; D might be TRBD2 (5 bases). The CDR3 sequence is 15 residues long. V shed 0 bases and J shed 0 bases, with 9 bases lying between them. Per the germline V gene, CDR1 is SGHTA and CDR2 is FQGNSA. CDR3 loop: CASSLASDSSYEQYF. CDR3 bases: TGTGCCAGCAGCTTAGCTAGCGATAGCTCCTACGAGCAGTACTTC. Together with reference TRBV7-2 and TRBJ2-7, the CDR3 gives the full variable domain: GAGVSQSPSNKVTEKGKDVELRCDPISGHTALYWYRQSLGQGLEFLIYFQGNSAPDKSGLPSDRFSAERTGGSVSTLTIQRTQQEDSAVYLCASSLASDSSYEQYFGPGTRLTVT.

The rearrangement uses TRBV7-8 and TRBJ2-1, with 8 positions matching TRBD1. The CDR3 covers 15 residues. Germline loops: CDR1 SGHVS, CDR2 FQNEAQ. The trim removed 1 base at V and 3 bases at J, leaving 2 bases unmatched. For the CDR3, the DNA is TGTGCCAGCAGCTTAGACAGGGGGTTCTACAATGAGCAGTTCTTC. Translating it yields CASSLDRGFYNEQFF.

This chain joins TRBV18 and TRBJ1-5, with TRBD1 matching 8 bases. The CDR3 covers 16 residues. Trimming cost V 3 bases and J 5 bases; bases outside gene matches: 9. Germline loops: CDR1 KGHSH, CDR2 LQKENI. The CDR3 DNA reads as TGTGCCAGCTCACCTTCAGGGGGCGCGGGAGATCAGCCCCAGCATTTT. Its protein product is CASSPSGGAGDQPQHF.

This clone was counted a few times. For the CDR3, the DNA is TGTGCCAGCAGTCGTGGGGGGGCGAGGACCGGGGAGCTGTTTTTT. This encodes CASSRGGARTGELFF. The chain uses TRBV6-1 and TRBJ2-2; D is possibly TRBD2 (7 bases). Germline V gene lookup returns CDR1 MNHNS and CDR2 SASEGT. V was trimmed by 5 bases and J by 5 bases, leaving 15 bases between them. This CDR3 spans 15 amino acids.

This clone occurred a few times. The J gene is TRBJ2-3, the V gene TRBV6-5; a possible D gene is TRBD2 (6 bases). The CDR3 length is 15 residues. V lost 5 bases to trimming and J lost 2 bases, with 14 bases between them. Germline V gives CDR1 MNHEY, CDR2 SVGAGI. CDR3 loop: CASSTGRTNTDTQYF. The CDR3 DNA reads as TGTGCCAGCAGTACGGGACGGACTAACACAGATACGCAGTATTTT.

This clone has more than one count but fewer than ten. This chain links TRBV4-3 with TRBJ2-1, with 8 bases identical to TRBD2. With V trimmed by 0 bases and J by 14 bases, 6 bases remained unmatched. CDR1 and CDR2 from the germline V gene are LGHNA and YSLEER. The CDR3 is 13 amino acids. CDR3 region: CASSQDRAGAKFF. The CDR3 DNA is TGCGCCAGCAGCCAAGACCGAGCGGGAGCCAAGTTCTTC.

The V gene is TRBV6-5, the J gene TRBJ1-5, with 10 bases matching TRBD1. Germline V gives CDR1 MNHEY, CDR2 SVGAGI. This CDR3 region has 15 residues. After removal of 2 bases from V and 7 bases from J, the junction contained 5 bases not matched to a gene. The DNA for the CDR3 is TGTGCCAGCAGTTACGGACAGGGGGAAGGACAGCCCCAGCATTTT. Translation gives CASSYGQGEGQPQHF.